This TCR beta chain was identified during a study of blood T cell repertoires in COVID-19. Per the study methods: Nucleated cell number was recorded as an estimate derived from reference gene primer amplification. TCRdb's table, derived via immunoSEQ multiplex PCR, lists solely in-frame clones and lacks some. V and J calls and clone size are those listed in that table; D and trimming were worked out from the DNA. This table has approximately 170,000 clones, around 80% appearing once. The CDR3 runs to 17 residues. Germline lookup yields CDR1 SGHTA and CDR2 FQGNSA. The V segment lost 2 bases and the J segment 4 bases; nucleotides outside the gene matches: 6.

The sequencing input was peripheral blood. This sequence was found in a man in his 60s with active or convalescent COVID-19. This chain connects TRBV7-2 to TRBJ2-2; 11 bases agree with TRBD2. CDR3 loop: CASSLMGSGGGTGELFF. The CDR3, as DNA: TGTGCCAGCAGCTTAATGGGTAGCGGGGGGGGCACCGGGGAGCTGTTTTTT.